The 6 T cell receptor beta chains in this list originate from one sample, sequenced in a study of OX40 agonist ivuxolimab in advanced cancers. Repertoires were generated with immunoSEQ multiplex PCR, while TCRdb's copy carries only in-frame clones and drops some. The sample comprises roughly 100,000 clones, around 82% of which are singletons, and 3.5% to 4% rests with the top ten. The sequences come from CD4+ or CD8+ T cells sorted from blood, collected in a trial of the OX40 agonist ivuxolimab. The receptor set was obtained from an adult with an advanced solid tumor such as melanoma, head and neck, liver or kidney cancer.

Here the CDR3 reads CASSQSRVDGEKLFF. The CDR3 nucleotides read TGTGCCAGCAGCCAGTCGAGGGTGGACGGTGAAAAACTGTTTTTT. This chain connects TRBV4-2 to TRBJ1-4; D call uncertain. The CDR3 length is 15 residues. Per the germline V gene, CDR1 is LGHNA and CDR2 is YNFKEQ. V was pared by 3 bases and J by 7 bases, with 15 bases between.

The rearrangement links TRBV5-4 to TRBJ1-4, with TRBD1 matching 7 bases. Germline trimming cut 4 bases from V and 7 bases from J; bases unmatched to any gene: 13. The CDR3 covers 16 residues. The germline gives CDR1 SGHNT, CDR2 YYREEE (reference sequence). The CDR3 nucleotides read TGTGCCAGCAGCCTGACAGGGAACGCCGGCAGTGAAAAACTGTTTTTT. Encoded protein: CASSLTGNAGSEKLFF.

CDR3 sequence reads: CSANRGETQYF. In nucleotides, the CDR3 is TGCAGTGCTAATAGGGGAGAGACCCAGTACTTC. The V call is TRBV20-1, the J call TRBJ2-5; D is perhaps TRBD1 (5 bases). This CDR3 region has 11 residues. Trimming shortened V by 4 bases and J by 4 bases, and 7 bases separated the two germline ends. CDR1 DFQATT and CDR2 SNEGSKA come from the germline V gene (reference sequence).

The chain couples TRBV5-1 to TRBJ2-3; the D is unclear. CDR3 length: 13 amino acids. V dropped 6 bases and J dropped 4 bases, with 12 bases sitting between them. CDR1 SGHRS and CDR2 YFSETQ come from the germline V gene. In DNA, the CDR3 is TGCGCCAGCACCGACGTACCCGCAGATACGCAGTATTTT. This encodes CASTDVPADTQYF.

This clone was seen only once. The CDR3 sequence is CASSGTGSTEAFF. CDR3 DNA sequence: TGTGCCAGTAGCGGGACAGGGTCCACTGAAGCTTTCTTT. The rearrangement joins TRBV19 to TRBJ1-1; TRBD1 agrees at 9 bases. The CDR3 runs to 13 residues. V gave up 6 bases and J gave up 4 bases; unmatched junction bases: 3. CDR1 and CDR2 from the germline V gene are LNHDA and SQIVND (reference sequence). The entire variable domain, with the rest obtained from reference TRBV19 and TRBJ1-1, is as follows: DGGITQSPKYLFRKEGQNVTLSCEQNLNHDAMYWYRQDPGQGLRLIYYSQIVNDFQKGDIAEGYSVSREKKESFPLTVTSAQKNPTAFYLCASSGTGSTEAFFGQGTRLTVV.

The rearrangement uses TRBV7-2 and TRBJ2-7; 7 bases map to TRBD2. The CDR3 extends over 14 amino acids. Trimming at V came to 7 bases and at J to 1 base, leaving 7 bases not matched to a gene. CDR1 and CDR2 from the germline V gene are SGHTA and FQGNSA. The CDR3 DNA is TGTGCCAGCAAGCTAGCGGCGCTTTCCTACGAGCAGTACTTC. Its translation is CASKLAALSYEQYF.